Listed below are T cell receptor beta chains from one sample, sequenced in a study of OX40 agonist ivuxolimab in advanced cancers. Produced via immunoSEQ multiplex PCR; TCRdb's table is partial and in-frame only. This table holds around 62,000 clones, about 90% found once. The material was CD4+ or CD8+ T cells sorted from blood, obtained in a trial of the OX40 agonist ivuxolimab. These receptors all stem from an adult with an advanced solid tumor such as melanoma, head and neck, liver or kidney cancer. Both conserved end residues are part of each CDR3. The order of the fields is V gene, J gene, D gene, clone size, CDR3 DNA, CDR3 protein. The D gene is left open where the match is weak. Not every row has a clone size; where given, it reads once, few, many or a size class.

TRBV4-1,TRBJ2-7,.,.,TGCGCCAGCAGCCAAGTGGCCGGGAAGGCCTACGAGCAGTACTTC,CASSQVAGKAYEQYF
TRBV25-1,TRBJ1-4,.,.,TGTGCCAGCAGCCACCAAGGGCGACCTGCAACTAATGAAAAACTGTTTTTT,CASSHQGRPATNEKLFF
TRBV5-1,TRBJ2-5,.,.,TGCGCCAGCAAAAGGGGATGGGAGACCCAGTACTTC,CASKRGWETQYF
TRBV7-2,TRBJ2-1,.,.,TGTGCCAGCAGCTTAGGGGGGCCGGTTGAGCAGTTCTTC,CASSLGGPVEQFF
TRBV14,TRBJ1-6,.,.,TGTGCCAGCAGCCTTGAGAACGGGGGGGGTAATTCACCCCTCCACTTT,CASSLENGGGNSPLHF
TRBV5-1,TRBJ2-2,.,.,TGCGCCAGCAGCCCACCCCGGGCGGGAAACACCGGGGAGCTGTTTTTT,CASSPPRAGNTGELFF
TRBV5-1,TRBJ2-7,.,.,TGCGCCAGCAGCCCCCGGGGGACGGGTACCTACGAGCAGTACTTC,CASSPRGTGTYEQYF
TRBV10-2,TRBJ1-5,.,.,TGCGCCAGCAGTGCGACCGATCGGAATAGCAATCAGCCCCAGCATTTT,CASSATDRNSNQPQHF
TRBV18,TRBJ1-3,.,.,TGTGCCAGCTCACCGGTCGAGAGCTCTGGAAACACCATATATTTT,CASSPVESSGNTIYF
TRBV6-5,TRBJ1-4,.,.,TGTGCCAGCAGTTACGGAGGGGGTAATGAAAAACTGTTTTTT,CASSYGGGNEKLFF
TRBV15,TRBJ1-4,.,.,TGTGCCACCAGCAGAGATCCCACAACTAATGAAAAACTGTTTTTT,CATSRDPTTNEKLFF
TRBV27,TRBJ2-7,.,.,TGTGCCAGCAGACTTAACCGGGACGGTTCCTACGAGCAGTACTTC,CASRLNRDGSYEQYF
TRBV5-1,TRBJ2-1,TRBD2,once,TGCGCCAGCAGCTGGGCACTAGCGGGAGAGCAGTTCTTC,CASSWALAGEQFF
TRBV9,TRBJ2-1,TRBD2,.,TGTGCCAGCAGCGTAGTGGCGGGGGGGATTATAAACAATGAGCAGTTCTTC,CASSVVAGGIINNEQFF
TRBV10-3,TRBJ1-4,.,.,TGTGCCATCAAAAGAGGTTTGGGGGATGAAAAACTGTTTTTT,CAIKRGLGDEKLFF
TRBV6-6,TRBJ2-4,.,.,TGTGCCAGCAGTTACTCGGGAGTCGAAAACATTCAGTACTTC,CASSYSGVENIQYF
TRBV2,TRBJ1-4,.,.,TGTGCCAGCAGTGAGAGGGGGAAACTGCTTTTT,CASSERGKLLF
TRBV7-9,TRBJ2-1,TRBD2,.,TGTGCCAGCAGGTCTAGCGGGGTGGGCTACAATGAGCAGTTCTTC,CASRSSGVGYNEQFF
TRBV6-5,TRBJ2-1,TRBD2,.,TGTGCCAGCAGTTACGGGAGGGCCGCCTACAATGAGCAGTTCTTC,CASSYGRAAYNEQFF
TRBV30,TRBJ1-1,TRBD1,.,TGTGCCTGGAGTGTAGTAGTCCCCGCAGGGGGCACTGAAGCTTTCTTT,CAWSVVVPAGGTEAFF
TRBV6-1,TRBJ2-3,.,.,TGTGCCAGCAGTGAGGGTAGCACAGATACGCAGTATTTT,CASSEGSTDTQYF
TRBV11-2,TRBJ1-2,TRBD1,.,TGTGCCAGCAGCACAACAGGGGGAAGGTATGGCTACACCTTC,CASSTTGGRYGYTF
TRBV6-1,TRBJ2-2,TRBD2,.,TGTGCCAGCATGTTACTAGCGGGAGCCACCGGGGAGCTGTTTTTT,CASMLLAGATGELFF
TRBV9,TRBJ2-2,.,.,TGTGCCAGCAGCGTAGTAGAGGGAGCCGGGGAGCTGTTTTTT,CASSVVEGAGELFF
TRBV5-5,TRBJ2-3,TRBD2,once,TGTGCCAGCAGCTTGTGGGCTAGCGGGAGCACAGATACGCAGTATTTT,CASSLWASGSTDTQYF
TRBV6-4,TRBJ1-1,TRBD1,.,TGTGCCAGCAGTGAGGGACAGGGAGCTACCCAGATGGCTTTCTTT,CASSEGQGATQMAFF
TRBV19,TRBJ2-3,TRBD2,.,TGTGCCAGTAGCGAACTAGCGGGAGGGCCCAGGGTCATAGATACGCAGTATTTT,CASSELAGGPRVIDTQYF
TRBV6-1,TRBJ1-2,.,.,TGTGCCAGCAGATCACCAAATCCGTATAACTATGGCTACACCTTC,CASRSPNPYNYGYTF
TRBV5-1,TRBJ1-1,TRBD1,.,TGCGCCAGCAGCCCGGAGGAGGGACAGCTGAACACTGAAGCTTTCTTT,CASSPEEGQLNTEAFF
TRBV6-4,TRBJ2-1,TRBD1,.,TGTGCCAGCAGTGAAAGGGGGCAGAGATCCTACAATGAGCAGTTCTTC,CASSERGQRSYNEQFF
TRBV27,TRBJ2-7,TRBD1,.,TGTGCCAGCATCGACCGGGACAGGGGAACCTACGAGCAGTACTTC,CASIDRDRGTYEQYF
TRBV11-1,TRBJ2-3,.,.,TGTGCCAGCAGCCCGGACACGAGCACAGATACGCAGTATTTT,CASSPDTSTDTQYF
TRBV5-1,TRBJ2-5,.,.,TGCGCCAGCAGCCGACAGGCCACCTCGTACCAAGAGACCCAGTACTTC,CASSRQATSYQETQYF
TRBV2,TRBJ2-3,TRBD2,.,TGTGCCAGCAGGGAAGGTGGGAGGGTTGGGGGAGATACGCAGTATTTT,CASREGGRVGGDTQYF
TRBV7-3,TRBJ2-2,.,.,TGTGCCAGCAGCTTACTCTCCGGCATCCGACAAGACGGGGAGCTGTTTTTT,CASSLLSGIRQDGELFF
TRBV14,TRBJ2-3,.,.,TGTGCCAGCAGCCTACTAGGCAGCACAGATACGCAGTATTTT,CASSLLGSTDTQYF
TRBV9,TRBJ1-2,.,few,TGTGCCAGCAGCGCAGGGTATCCTGATGGCTACACCTTC,CASSAGYPDGYTF
TRBV10-1,TRBJ2-1,.,.,TGCGCCAGCAGTGAGGGACAAAGCAGGGAGCAGTTCTTC,CASSEGQSREQFF
TRBV7-7,TRBJ2-1,.,.,TGTGCTAGCAGCCCGGGAAGACTGTCAGGGACTGAGCAGTTCTTC,CASSPGRLSGTEQFF
TRBV10-3,TRBJ2-5,TRBD1,.,TGTGCCACATCCGGGACAGGGCAGTACCAAGAGACCCAGTACTTC,CATSGTGQYQETQYF
TRBV19,TRBJ2-7,.,.,TGTGCCAGTAGTAACCGACAGGTCCCCTACGAGCAGTACTTC,CASSNRQVPYEQYF
TRBV29-1,TRBJ1-2,.,.,TGCAGCGTTGGGGGCCAGGGCGAAGGCTACACCTTC,CSVGGQGEGYTF